This is a list of T cell receptor beta chains from one sample in a study of cytomegalovirus exposure and HLA in healthy donors. This table comes from immunoSEQ multiplex PCR, and its TCRdb copy is limited to in-frame clones, with some not included. Of approximately 210,000 clones listed, roughly three quarters are singletons. The sequenced sample consisted of PBMCs. The receptor set was obtained from a woman in her 50s in good health and CMV-seronegative. Each CDR3 is given without its conserved first and last residue.

TRBV5-1,ASSLQLPGDEQY
TRBV6-1,ASSEVPGHQATDTQY
TRBV11-2,ASSRWGEAIY
TRBV29-1,SAGRAGGETQY
TRBV28,ASGVSGREGEQF
TRBV11-2,ASSRDRKETQY
TRBV27,ASQTQQGAFETQY
TRBV27,ASSAGLESTDTQY
TRBV10-3,AISESLPLDTQY
TRBV9,ASSPPGRAEGYT
TRBV5-1,ASSFTSGSWETQY
TRBV4-1,ASSRGGTAKETQY
TRBV7-9,ASGGQGAREKLF
TRBV7-7,ASSPSRVNTGELF
TRBV5-5,ASSFGSGQAQGNTIY
TRBV27,ASRPTGNTEAF
TRBV5-1,ASSFQTRQGTGELF
TRBV9,ASSVGGRVDNEQF
TRBV5-1,ASSRPLRDWDTIGANVLT
TRBV28,ASSFPGDQPQH
TRBV7-3,ASSLNSGGSGGELF